The table lists the clone carrying this TCR beta chain with a few counts. There were only healthy Caucasians among the donors. J gave up 6 bases and V 1 base, and 9 bases lay outside the gene matches. CDR1 and CDR2 from the germline V gene are SGHTA and FQGTGA. The CDR3 runs to 16 residues. These data come from a study of identical twins. The authors used template switching to add a universal primer site and gave cDNA unique molecular identifiers. TCRdb analysed the 5' RACE reads with MiXCR anew, one entry per CDR3 protein. The data show around 370,000 distinct CDR3 sequences, around 9% seen once. The clonotype originates from a woman aged 45-65 years in good health. What was sequenced was naive T cells sorted from blood. V usage is TRBV7-3 and J usage is TRBJ2-1; TRBD2 matches at 7 bases. The CDR3 bases are TGTGCCAGCAGCTTAATGGTTGGCGGGAGTCTCAATGAGCAGTTCTTC. Its translation: CASSLMVGGSLNEQFF.